A single sample gave rise to the 29 T cell receptor beta chains below, sequenced in a study of vaccination effects on CD4 cells after COVID-19 (dated by TCRdb to 2022 to 2024). The ViraFEST assay stimulated PBMC with viral peptide pools and then used TCR sequencing to identify antigen-specific CD4+ T cell clonotypes by expansion. After around eleven days of culture, CD4+ T cells were isolated with the EasySep CD4+ T cell isolation kit. Convalescent patients had PCR-confirmed SARS-CoV-2 infection between March and December 2020, before Alpha, Beta and Delta variants emerged in the United States. The library relied on the immunoSEQ multiplex PCR assay. TCRdb's version of the immuneACCESS table is confined to in-frame rearrangements and falls short of the full clone set. An unresolved V gene accounts for under half of the shortfall where checked; the remainder is of unknown origin. This sample holds more than 20,000 clones; 60% to 80% were observed only once. Around 21% of the sample goes to the ten largest clones.

The antigens of these receptors remain unknown. Material: CD4+ T cells from PBMCs cultured with HCoV-NL63 spike peptides, obtained before COVID-19 vaccination. What the cell subset or site label conveys for this sample: HCoV-NL63 spike overlapping peptide pool stimulation. The receptor source for this set is a human donor who had a prior SARS-CoV-2 infection.

This chain connects TRBV27 to TRBJ1-6, with D unclear. V gave up 5 bases and J gave up 7 bases, with 6 bases separating them. The CDR3 runs 12 residues. Germline CDR1 is MNHEY and CDR2 is SMNVEV (reference sequence). In DNA form, the CDR3 reads TGTGCCAGCAGTCTAACCAATTCACCCCTCCACTTT. Amino acid sequence: CASSLTNSPLHF.

The sample holds a few counts of this clone. The chain has TRBV9 and TRBJ1-3; D may be TRBD1 (5 bases). Germline CDR1 is SGDLS and CDR2 is YYNGEE. There are 18 residues in the CDR3. V was pared by 3 bases and J by 0 bases, with 19 bases between. The CDR3 protein is CASSGASGKGRSGNTIYF. DNA for the CDR3: TGTGCCAGCAGCGGAGCATCAGGGAAGGGACGCTCTGGAAACACCATATATTTT.

This CDR3 reads CASSQGADRDNSPLHF. In DNA form, the CDR3 reads TGCGCCAGCAGCCAGGGGGCAGACAGGGATAATTCACCCCTCCACTTT. The chain carries TRBV4-3 and TRBJ1-6, with 7 bases matching TRBD1. CDR3 length equals 16 residues. Germline-derived CDR1 and CDR2 are LGHNA and YSLEER. The V and J ends lost 3 bases and 5 bases, in that order; junction bases with no gene match: 7.

This clone has only one observation. The chain links TRBV5-1 to TRBJ2-2; D is possibly TRBD2 (5 bases). V was shortened by 0 bases and J by 3 bases, with 9 bases between the two germline ends. The CDR3 runs to 15 residues. Per the germline V gene, CDR1 is SGHRS and CDR2 is YFSETQ. The CDR3 is CASSLGRTDTGELFF. The CDR3 coding sequence is TGCGCCAGCAGCTTGGGCCGGACTGACACCGGGGAGCTGTTTTTT.

The V gene is TRBV6-5, the J gene TRBJ2-3; D remains ambiguous. V dropped 10 bases and J dropped 4 bases, with 15 bases sitting between them. Germline CDR1 MNHEY, CDR2 SVGAGI. This CDR3 is built from 13 residues. The CDR3 reads CATRSGIADTQYF. The CDR3 coding sequence is TGTGCCACCAGGAGTGGAATTGCAGATACGCAGTATTTT.

CDR3 sequence reads: CASAQMTPTDTQYF. The DNA of the CDR3 is TGTGCTAGTGCCCAGATGACTCCCACAGATACGCAGTATTTT. J is TRBJ2-3 and V is TRBV12-5; no firm D call. The CDR3 contains 14 residues. Germline-derived CDR1 and CDR2 are LGHNT and FRNRAP. Trimming shortened V by 7 bases and J by 2 bases, and 13 bases separated the two germline ends.

This clone was detected only a few times. The chain recombines TRBV2 with TRBJ2-7; D possibly corresponds to TRBD2 (5 bases). With 8 bases removed from V and 5 bases from J, the gap between germline ends came to 19 bases. Germline CDR1 is SNHLY and CDR2 is FYNNEI. CDR3 length: 14 residues. CDR3 nucleotides: TGTGCCAGCTTACTTACCGGCGGAGGCGACGAGCAGTACTTC. Protein product: CASLLTGGGDEQYF.

The chain employs TRBV7-2 and TRBJ2-1; unclear D gene. The germline V gene encodes CDR1 SGHTA and CDR2 FQGNSA. This CDR3 region has 12 residues. V lost 1 base, J lost 7 bases, and 5 bases lay in between. The CDR3 region is CASSLVRNEQFF. CDR3 in DNA: TGTGCCAGCAGCTTAGTTAGGAATGAGCAGTTCTTC.

The chain employs TRBV11-1 and TRBJ2-4; D uncertain. Per the germline V gene, CDR1 is SGHAT and CDR2 is FQDESV (reference sequence). This CDR3 is 15 amino acids long. V lost 4 bases, J lost 1 base, and 11 bases lay in between. CDR3 in DNA: TGTGCCAGCAGCTCCCCCGGTTCGGCCAAAAACATTCAGTACTTC. It codes for CASSSPGSAKNIQYF. The full variable domain, completed using reference TRBV11-1 and TRBJ2-4, is EAEVAQSPRYKITEKSQAVAFWCDPISGHATLYWYRQILGQGPELLVQFQDESVVDDSQLPKDRFSAERLKGVDSTLKIQPAELGDSAMYLCASSSPGSAKNIQYFGAGTRLSVL.

V and J are TRBV7-2 and TRBJ2-7; D perhaps matches TRBD1 (5 bases). The CDR3 length is 15 residues. V was trimmed by 1 base and J by 0 bases, leaving 10 bases between them. From germline, CDR1 is SGHTA and CDR2 FQGNSA. The CDR3 is CASSLVGQGSYEQYF. CDR3 nucleotides: TGTGCCAGCAGCTTAGTAGGGCAGGGCTCCTACGAGCAGTACTTC. Filled out from reference TRBV7-2 and TRBJ2-7, the complete variable domain reads GAGVSQSPSNKVTEKGKDVELRCDPISGHTALYWYRQSLGQGLEFLIYFQGNSAPDKSGLPSDRFSAERTGGSVSTLTIQRTQQEDSAVYLCASSLVGQGSYEQYFGPGTRLTVT.

J is TRBJ2-5 and V is TRBV24-1; 7 bases are shared with TRBD2. From germline, CDR1 is KGHDR and CDR2 SFDVKD. Unmatched junction bases numbered 0, after V lost 7 bases and J lost 5 bases. The CDR3 runs 11 residues. The CDR3 DNA follows: TGTGCCACCAGGGGGGGGGAGACCCAGTACTTC. It specifies CATRGGETQYF.

The chain is built from TRBV13 and TRBJ2-1; perhaps D is TRBD1 or TRBD2 (5 bases each). The CDR3 contains 13 residues. Germline CDR1 reads PRHDT; CDR2 reads FYEKMQ (reference sequence). The V end was cut by 4 bases, the J end by 8 bases, with 12 bases between. Here the CDR3 reads CASSWDRSHEQFF. For the CDR3, the DNA is TGTGCCAGCAGCTGGGACCGTTCCCATGAGCAGTTCTTC.

The gene calls are TRBV3-1 (or the pseudogene TRBV3-2) and TRBJ2-3; D perhaps matches TRBD2 (6 bases). Germline V lookup: CDR1 LGHDT, CDR2 YNNKEL (reference sequence). V was cut by 1 base and J by 6 bases, with 14 bases left in between. The CDR3 has 15 residues. CDR3 coding DNA: TGTGCCAGCAGCCAAGGACTAGTTGCCCTTGATACGCAGTATTTT. This gives the protein CASSQGLVALDTQYF.

This rearrangement joins TRBV10-2 to TRBJ2-5, with 7 bases matching TRBD2. CDR3 length: 14 residues. Germline V gene lookup returns CDR1 WSHSY and CDR2 SAAADI. CDR3 coding DNA: TGCGCTTCACTGTTTGGCGGGAGCTCTGAGACCCAGTACTTC. Translating it yields CASLFGGSSETQYF.

The V and J genes are TRBV7-3 and TRBJ1-2; 8 bases line up with TRBD1. Germline loops: CDR1 SGHTA, CDR2 FQGTGA. This CDR3 contains 13 residues. V lost 5 bases to trimming and J lost 4 bases; unmatched junction nucleotides: 3. CDR3 sequence reads: CASSPTGGYGYTF. The CDR3 DNA reads TGTGCCAGCAGCCCCACAGGGGGCTATGGCTACACCTTC. The full variable domain, with the rest looked up from reference TRBV7-3 and TRBJ1-2, is GAGVSQTPSNKVTEKGKYVELRCDPISGHTALYWYRQSLGQGPEFLIYFQGTGAADDSGLPNDRFFAVRPEGSVSTLKIQRTERGDSAVYLCASSPTGGYGYTFGSGTRLTVV.

The J gene is TRBJ2-1, the V gene TRBV28; no clear D gene. Germline assignment: CDR1 MDHEN and CDR2 SYDVKM. Trimming pared 1 base from V and 7 bases from J, leaving 26 bases between. The CDR3 consists of 19 residues. CDR3 sequence reads: CASSLYPRFGRPPGNEQFF. DNA of the CDR3: TGTGCCAGCAGTTTATACCCGCGATTCGGCCGCCCCCCCGGTAATGAGCAGTTCTTC.

V and J are TRBV19 and TRBJ2-3, with unresolved D. The germline V gene encodes CDR1 LNHDA and CDR2 SQIVND (reference sequence). The CDR3 has 13 residues. Trimming removed 5 bases at V and 2 bases at J, with 8 bases between. The CDR3 nucleotides read TGTGCCAGTAGTTTGGATTTCACAGATACGCAGTATTTT. This encodes CASSLDFTDTQYF.

This clone appeared a few times. The rearrangement joins TRBV3-1 (or the pseudogene TRBV3-2) to TRBJ2-7; D is unclear. V was pared by 2 bases and J by 1 base, with 12 bases between. Germline V gene data show CDR1 as LGHDT and CDR2 as YNNKEL (reference sequence). This CDR3 is built from 15 residues. The CDR3 DNA follows: TGTGCCAGCAGCCAATTGCCCCTCCCTTCCTACGAGCAGTACTTC. Encoded protein: CASSQLPLPSYEQYF.

This clone appeared a few times. This chain joins TRBV14 and TRBJ2-7; D not certain. CDR3 size: 12 residues. Germline V gene sequence: CDR1 SGHDN, CDR2 FVKESK. V was clipped by 4 bases and J by 11 bases, with 15 bases between them. Here the CDR3 reads CASSPKGSRKYF. The CDR3 coding sequence is TGTGCCAGCAGCCCCAAAGGTTCTAGGAAGTACTTC. Supplemented by reference TRBV14 and TRBJ2-7, the full variable domain reads EAGVTQFPSHSVIEKGQTVTLRCDPISGHDNLYWYRRVMGKEIKFLLHFVKESKQDESGMPNNRFLAERTGGTYSTLKVQPAELEDSGVYFCASSPKGSRKYFGPGTRLTVT.

The count of this clone is one. The chain joins TRBV7-8 to TRBJ2-7, with D possibly matching TRBD1 (5 bases). The CDR3 spans 16 residues. V was trimmed by 2 bases and J by 0 bases, leaving 14 bases between them. Germline values: CDR1 SGHVS, CDR2 FQNEAQ. The CDR3, as DNA: TGTGCCAGCAGCTTATTGGCAGGGCGGCCCTCCTACGAGCAGTACTTC. It specifies CASSLLAGRPSYEQYF.

This chain uses TRBV2 with TRBJ1-3, with D maybe TRBD1 (5 bases). Trimming removed 2 bases from V and 5 bases from J, with 16 bases in between. CDR3 length: 16 amino acids. Germline-derived CDR1 and CDR2 are SNHLY and FYNNEI. DNA for the CDR3: TGTGCCAGCAGTGAAAGAGTGGGGCTACTCAGAAACACCATATATTTT. Translating it yields CASSERVGLLRNTIYF.

The J gene is TRBJ1-5, the V gene TRBV6-5; 7 nucleotides agree with TRBD1. J lost 3 bases, V lost 6 bases, and 8 bases had no gene match. CDR1 MNHEY and CDR2 SVGAGI come from the germline V gene. This CDR3 contains 15 residues. The CDR3 protein is CASSPMTGNNQPQHF. The CDR3 region has the DNA TGTGCCAGCAGCCCAATGACAGGGAACAATCAGCCCCAGCATTTT.

J is TRBJ1-5 and V is TRBV2; D is ambiguous. From germline, CDR1 is SNHLY and CDR2 FYNNEI. V lost 3 bases and J 0 bases, leaving 12 bases between the germline ends. The CDR3 is made up of 16 amino acids. As DNA, the CDR3 is TGTGCCAGCAGTGAGATATTGGCCCTTAGCAATCAGCCCCAGCATTTT. Its protein product is CASSEILALSNQPQHF.

The V gene is TRBV18, the J gene TRBJ1-2; weak D call: TRBD1 (6 bases). Looked up from germline, CDR1 is KGHSH and CDR2 is LQKENI. Trimming stripped 6 bases from V and 7 bases from J, with 18 bases between. The CDR3 has 14 amino acids. The CDR3 DNA sequence: TGTGCCAGCTCCCAAGACTGGGGGGGCAGTGGCTACACCTTC. It specifies CASSQDWGGSGYTF.

The chain employs TRBV5-1 and TRBJ1-6, with D perhaps TRBD1 (5 bases). The V gene's germline CDR1 is SGHRS and CDR2 YFSETQ. The CDR3 is 13 amino acids. Trimming cost V 3 bases and J 8 bases, with 9 bases left between them. The CDR3 region has the DNA TGCGCCAGCAGCTCGGACACTGATTCACCCCTCCACTTT. Amino acids: CASSSDTDSPLHF.

This rearrangement joins TRBV9 to TRBJ2-3; 9 bases line up with TRBD2. With V trimmed by 4 bases and J by 3 bases, 6 bases remained unmatched. The CDR3 length is 15 residues. Germline V gives CDR1 SGDLS, CDR2 YYNGEE. CDR3 region: CASSLSGGLTDTQYF. The CDR3 DNA reads TGTGCCAGCAGCTTAAGCGGGGGGTTGACAGATACGCAGTATTTT.

A single count supports this clone. The chain uses TRBV5-8 and TRBJ2-1, with 8 bases identical to TRBD2. There are 15 residues in the CDR3. Germline V lookup: CDR1 SGHTS, CDR2 YDEGEE. Trimming removed 0 bases from V and 16 bases from J; junction bases left unmatched: 15. The CDR3 sequence is CASSLAAWGTRNRFF. The CDR3 DNA sequence: TGTGCCAGCAGCTTGGCCGCTTGGGGGACTAGAAACCGTTTCTTC.

V is TRBV12-5 and J is TRBJ2-1; 12 nucleotides align to TRBD2. This CDR3 comprises 16 residues. Germline V gene data show CDR1 as LGHNT and CDR2 as FRNRAP. The V and J ends lost 2 bases and 6 bases, in that order; junction bases with no gene match: 5. CDR3 nucleotides: TGTGCTAGTGGTTTGTCTGCTAGCGGGGGGGTCAATGAGCAGTTCTTC. Its protein product is CASGLSASGGVNEQFF.

CDR3 in amino acids: CASSLVKGVYGYTF. CDR3 DNA sequence: TGTGCCAGCAGCTTAGTGAAGGGGGTCTATGGCTACACCTTC. This chain joins TRBV7-2 and TRBJ1-2; tentative D call: TRBD1 (6 bases). V was trimmed by 1 base and J by 4 bases, leaving 10 bases between them. The CDR3 totals 14 residues. From germline, CDR1 is SGHTA and CDR2 FQGNSA.